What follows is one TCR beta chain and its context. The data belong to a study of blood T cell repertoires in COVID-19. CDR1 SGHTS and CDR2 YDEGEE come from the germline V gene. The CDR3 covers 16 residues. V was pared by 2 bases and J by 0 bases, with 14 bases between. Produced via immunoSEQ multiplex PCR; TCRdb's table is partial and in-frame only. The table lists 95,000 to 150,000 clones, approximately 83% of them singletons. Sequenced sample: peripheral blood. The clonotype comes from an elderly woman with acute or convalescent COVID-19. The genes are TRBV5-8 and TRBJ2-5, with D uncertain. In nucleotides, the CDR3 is TGTGCCAGCAGCTTCGGTACTACGTACGACCAAGAGACCCAGTACTTC. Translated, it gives CASSFGTTYDQETQYF.